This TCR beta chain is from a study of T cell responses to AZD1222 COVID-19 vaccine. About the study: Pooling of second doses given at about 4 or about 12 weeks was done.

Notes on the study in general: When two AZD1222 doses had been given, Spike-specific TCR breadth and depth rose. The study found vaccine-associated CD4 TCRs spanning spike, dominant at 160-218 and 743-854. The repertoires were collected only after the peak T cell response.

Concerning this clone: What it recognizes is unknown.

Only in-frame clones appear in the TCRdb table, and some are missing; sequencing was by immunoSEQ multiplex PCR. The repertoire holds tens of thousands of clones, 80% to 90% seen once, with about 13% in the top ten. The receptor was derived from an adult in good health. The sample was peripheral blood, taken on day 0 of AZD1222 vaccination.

The CDR3 DNA reads as TGCGCCAGCAGCTTGGGGGGGTCTAGGCAGAGCTACGAGCAGTACTTC. Translation: CASSLGGSRQSYEQYF. The chain couples TRBV5-1 to TRBJ2-7, with D perhaps assigned TRBD1 or TRBD2 (5 bases each). Looked up from germline, CDR1 is SGHRS and CDR2 is YFSETQ. The V end was cut by 0 bases, the J end by 3 bases, with 16 bases between. CDR3 length: 16 residues. Using reference TRBV5-1 and TRBJ2-7 for the parts outside the CDR3, the full variable domain is KAGVTQTPRYLIKTRGQQVTLSCSPISGHRSVSWYQQTPGQGLQFLFEYFSETQRNKGNFPGRFSGRQFSNSRSEMNVSTLELGDSALYLCASSLGGSRQSYEQYFGPGTRLTVT.